This TCR beta chain was found in a study of identical twins. Overall study results and limits: Cord blood beta clonotypes that were abundant carried fewer insertions, and memory repertoires showed no such trend. Analyses of zero insertions could, in part, be confounded by invariant MAIT and iNKT cells.

The table lists this clonotype with a few counts. What it binds is not known. TCRdb re-derived calls from the 5' RACE reads in MiXCR, one entry per CDR3 protein. Among 200,000 to 250,000 distinct CDR3 sequences listed, roughly 13% were seen once. This CDR3 is 13 amino acids long. From germline, CDR1 is SGHRS and CDR2 YFSETQ. Between the trimmed V and J ends, which lost 3 bases and 4 bases, there was a span of 8 bases. These data also formed part of another study, on yellow fever vaccine responses in identical twins. As that study records: Twins showed a vaccine T cell response that reportedly seemed partly convergent, partly personalized.

The source of this sequence is a woman aged 18-29 years in good health. The sample taken for sequencing was memory (CD45RO+) T cells sorted from blood. This chain uses TRBV5-1 with TRBJ2-1; D possibly corresponds to TRBD1 (6 bases). CDR3 nucleotide sequence: TGCGCCAGCAGCTCAGGGGTTTACAATGAGCAGTTCTTC. Translation gives CASSSGVYNEQFF.